This entry lists 5 T cell receptor beta chains sequenced from one sample in a study of blood T cell repertoires in COVID-19. Method: immunoSEQ multiplex PCR; TCRdb's copy keeps in-frame clones and lacks some. The sample shows about 440,000 clones, roughly 88% of them seen only once. The specimen sequenced was peripheral blood. These receptors originate from a woman aged 45-59 years with COVID-19, enrolled during active disease.

The genes are TRBV11-2 and TRBJ2-1; D possibly corresponds to TRBD2 (6 bases). The CDR3 is 17 residues long. Per germline, CDR1 SGHAT and CDR2 FQNNGV. The V end lost 5 bases, the J end lost 9 bases, and 26 bases lay between the germline ends. The DNA for the CDR3 is TGTGCCAGCAGCCTTCGGAACTTAGCGGTTGACCGGGGTGAGCAGTTCTTC. Translation: CASSLRNLAVDRGEQFF.

The genes are TRBV5-6 and TRBJ1-2; D is possibly TRBD1 (6 bases). Between the trimmed V and J ends, which lost 4 bases and 1 base, there was a span of 8 bases. The CDR3 is 13 residues long. CDR1 is SGHDT and CDR2 is YYEEEE in the germline V gene. CDR3 in DNA: TGTGCCAGCAGCCCGGACAGTAACTATGGCTACACCTTC. It translates to CASSPDSNYGYTF.

The chain recombines TRBV2 with TRBJ2-7, with D perhaps TRBD2 (7 bases). Trimming removed 7 bases from V and 5 bases from J, with 21 bases in between. The CDR3 loop spans 15 amino acids. The germline gives CDR1 SNHLY, CDR2 FYNNEI. CDR3 amino acids: CASTLGGGGIDEQYF. The DNA of the CDR3 is TGTGCCAGCACCTTGGGAGGGGGAGGAATTGACGAGCAGTACTTC.

V and J are TRBV19 and TRBJ1-1; 10 bases align to TRBD1. Germline CDR1 LNHDA, CDR2 SQIVND (reference sequence). CDR3 length: 14 residues. J gave up 5 bases and V 11 bases, and 11 bases lay outside the gene matches. The CDR3 region is CADGQGVIRTEAFF. The CDR3 DNA is TGTGCCGACGGACAGGGGGTAATCAGGACTGAAGCTTTCTTT.

In its sample, this clone was seen once. The chain joins TRBV6-5 to TRBJ1-1, with 8 bases that match TRBD1. The CDR3 has 15 residues. The J segment lost 3 bases and the V segment lost 6 bases, leaving 9 bases of the junction unmatched. The V gene's germline CDR1 is MNHEY and CDR2 SVGAGI. Here the CDR3 reads CASRLSGGLDTEAFF. The CDR3 DNA follows: TGTGCCAGCAGATTATCAGGGGGCTTGGACACTGAAGCTTTCTTT.